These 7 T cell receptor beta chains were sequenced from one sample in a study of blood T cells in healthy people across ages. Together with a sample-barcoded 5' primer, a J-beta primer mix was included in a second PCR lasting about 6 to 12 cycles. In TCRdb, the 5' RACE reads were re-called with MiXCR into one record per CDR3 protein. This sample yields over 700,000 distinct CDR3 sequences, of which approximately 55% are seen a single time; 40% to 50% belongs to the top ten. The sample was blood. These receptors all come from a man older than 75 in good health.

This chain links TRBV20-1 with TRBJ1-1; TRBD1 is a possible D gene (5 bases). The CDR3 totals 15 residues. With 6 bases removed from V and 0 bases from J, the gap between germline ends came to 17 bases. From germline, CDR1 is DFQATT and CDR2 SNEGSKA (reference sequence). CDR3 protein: CSARAPRGMNTEAFF. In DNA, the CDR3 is TGCAGTGCCCGTGCACCCCGGGGCATGAACACTGAAGCTTTCTTT.

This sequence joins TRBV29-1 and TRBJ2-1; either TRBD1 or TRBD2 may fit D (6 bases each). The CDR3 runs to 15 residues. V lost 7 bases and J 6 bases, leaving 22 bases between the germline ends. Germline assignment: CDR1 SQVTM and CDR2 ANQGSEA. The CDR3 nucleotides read TGCAGCGCCCATGACGAGGGGGGCGCGCGCAATGAGCAGTTCTTC. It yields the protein CSAHDEGGARNEQFF.

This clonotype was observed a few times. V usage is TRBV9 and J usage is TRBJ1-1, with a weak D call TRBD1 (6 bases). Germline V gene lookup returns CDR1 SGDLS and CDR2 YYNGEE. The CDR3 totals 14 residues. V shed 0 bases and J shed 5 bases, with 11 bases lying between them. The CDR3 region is CASSVVGGRTEAFF. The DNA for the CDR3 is TGTGCCAGCAGCGTAGTCGGGGGGCGGACTGAAGCTTTCTTT.

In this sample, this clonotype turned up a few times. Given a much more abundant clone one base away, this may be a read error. CDR3 region: CASSHSGYEQYF. The CDR3 coding sequence is TGTGCCAGCAGCCATAGCGGCTACGAGCAGTACTTC. This chain connects TRBV3-1 to TRBJ2-7; a possible D gene is TRBD2 (6 bases). The CDR3 contains 12 residues. In germline, CDR1 is LGHDT, CDR2 YNNKEL (reference sequence). V shed 3 bases and J shed 3 bases, with 6 bases lying between them.

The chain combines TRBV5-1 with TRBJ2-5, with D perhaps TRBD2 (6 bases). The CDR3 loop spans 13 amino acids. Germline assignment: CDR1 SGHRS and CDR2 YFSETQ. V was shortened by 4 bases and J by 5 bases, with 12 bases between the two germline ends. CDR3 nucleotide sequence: TGCGCCAGCAGCAGATTCCGGGGGGAGACCCAGTACTTC. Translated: CASSRFRGETQYF.

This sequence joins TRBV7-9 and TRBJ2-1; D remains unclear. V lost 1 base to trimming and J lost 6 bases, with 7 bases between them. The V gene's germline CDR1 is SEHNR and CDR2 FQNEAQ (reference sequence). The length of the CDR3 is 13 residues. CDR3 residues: CASSLGSANEQFF. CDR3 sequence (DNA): TGTGCCAGCAGCTTAGGCAGCGCCAATGAGCAGTTCTTC.

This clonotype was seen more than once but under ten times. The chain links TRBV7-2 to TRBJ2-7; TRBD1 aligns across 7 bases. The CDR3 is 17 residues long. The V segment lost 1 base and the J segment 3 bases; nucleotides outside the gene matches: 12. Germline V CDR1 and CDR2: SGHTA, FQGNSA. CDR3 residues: CASSLDRGPFPFYEQYF. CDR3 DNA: TGTGCCAGCAGCTTAGACAGGGGACCATTTCCCTTCTACGAGCAGTACTTC.